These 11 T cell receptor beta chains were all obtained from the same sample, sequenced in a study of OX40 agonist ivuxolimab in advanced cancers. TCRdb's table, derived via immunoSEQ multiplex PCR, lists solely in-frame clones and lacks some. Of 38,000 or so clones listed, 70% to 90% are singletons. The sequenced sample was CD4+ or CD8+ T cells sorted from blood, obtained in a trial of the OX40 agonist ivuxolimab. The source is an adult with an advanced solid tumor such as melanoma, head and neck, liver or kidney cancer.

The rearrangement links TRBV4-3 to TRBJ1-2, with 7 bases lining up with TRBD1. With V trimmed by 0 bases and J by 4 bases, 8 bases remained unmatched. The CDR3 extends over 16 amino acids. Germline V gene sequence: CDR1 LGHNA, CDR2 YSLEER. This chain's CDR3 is CASSQDRDSRPYGYTF. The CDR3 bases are TGCGCCAGCAGCCAAGACAGGGACAGTCGCCCCTATGGCTACACCTTC.

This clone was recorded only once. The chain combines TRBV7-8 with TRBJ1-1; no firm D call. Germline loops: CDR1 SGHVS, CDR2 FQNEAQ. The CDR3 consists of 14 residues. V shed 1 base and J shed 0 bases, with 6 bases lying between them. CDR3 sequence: CASSLGGLNTEAFF. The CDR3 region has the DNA TGTGCCAGCAGCTTAGGCGGGCTGAACACTGAAGCTTTCTTT.

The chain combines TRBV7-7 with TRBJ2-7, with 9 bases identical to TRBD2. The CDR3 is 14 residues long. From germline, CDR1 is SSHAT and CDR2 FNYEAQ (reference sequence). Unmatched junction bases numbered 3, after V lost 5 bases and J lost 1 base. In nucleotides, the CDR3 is TGTGCCAGCAGCGAAACTAGCGGGTCCTACGAGCAGTACTTC. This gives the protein CASSETSGSYEQYF.

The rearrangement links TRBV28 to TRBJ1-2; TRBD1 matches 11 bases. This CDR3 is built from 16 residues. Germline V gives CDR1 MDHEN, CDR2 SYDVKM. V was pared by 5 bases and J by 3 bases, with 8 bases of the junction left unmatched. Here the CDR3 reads CASSTPDRGPDYGYTF. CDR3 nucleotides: TGTGCCAGCAGTACACCGGACAGGGGGCCCGACTATGGCTACACCTTC.

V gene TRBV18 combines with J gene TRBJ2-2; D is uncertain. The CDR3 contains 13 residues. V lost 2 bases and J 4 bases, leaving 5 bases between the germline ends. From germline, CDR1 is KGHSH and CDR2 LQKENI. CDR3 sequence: CASSPLGTGELFF. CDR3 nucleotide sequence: TGTGCCAGCTCACCATTGGGCACCGGGGAGCTGTTTTTT.

The CDR3 is CASSPMGGGAGETQYF. The CDR3 nucleotides read TGTGCCAGCAGCCCCATGGGCGGGGGGGCCGGAGAGACCCAGTACTTC. V and J are TRBV9 and TRBJ2-5; TRBD2 matches 9 bases. The CDR3 is 16 residues long. The germline CDR1 and CDR2 sequences are SGDLS and YYNGEE. V lost 4 bases to trimming and J lost 4 bases; unmatched junction nucleotides: 11. The full variable domain, rest sourced from reference TRBV9 and TRBJ2-5, is DSGVTQTPKHLITATGQRVTLRCSPRSGDLSVYWYQQSLDQGLQFLIQYYNGEERAKGNILERFSAQQFPDLHSELNLSSLELGDSALYFCASSPMGGGAGETQYFGPGTRLLVL.

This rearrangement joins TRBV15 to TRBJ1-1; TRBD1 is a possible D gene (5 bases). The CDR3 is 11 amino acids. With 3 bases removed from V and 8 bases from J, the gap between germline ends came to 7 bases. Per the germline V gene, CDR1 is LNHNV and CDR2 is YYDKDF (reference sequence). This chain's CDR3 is CATSRGGEAFF. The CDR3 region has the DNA TGTGCCACCAGCAGGGGGGGGGAAGCTTTCTTT.

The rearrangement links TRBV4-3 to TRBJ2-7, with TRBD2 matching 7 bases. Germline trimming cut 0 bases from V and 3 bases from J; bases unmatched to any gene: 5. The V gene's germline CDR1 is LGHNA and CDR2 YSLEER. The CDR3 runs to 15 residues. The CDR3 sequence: CASSQEAGEGYEQYF. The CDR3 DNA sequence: TGCGCCAGCAGCCAAGAGGCGGGAGAAGGCTACGAGCAGTACTTC.

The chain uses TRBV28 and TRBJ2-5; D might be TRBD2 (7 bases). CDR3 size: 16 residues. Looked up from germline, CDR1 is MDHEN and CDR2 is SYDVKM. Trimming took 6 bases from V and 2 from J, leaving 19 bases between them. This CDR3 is CASSWRGGIFQETQYF. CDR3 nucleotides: TGTGCCAGCAGCTGGAGGGGGGGGATCTTTCAAGAGACCCAGTACTTC. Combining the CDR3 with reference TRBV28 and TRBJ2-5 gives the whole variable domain DVKVTQSSRYLVKRTGEKVFLECVQDMDHENMFWYRQDPGLGLRLIYFSYDVKMKEKGDIPEGYSVSREKKERFSLILESASTNQTSMYLCASSWRGGIFQETQYFGPGTRLLVL.

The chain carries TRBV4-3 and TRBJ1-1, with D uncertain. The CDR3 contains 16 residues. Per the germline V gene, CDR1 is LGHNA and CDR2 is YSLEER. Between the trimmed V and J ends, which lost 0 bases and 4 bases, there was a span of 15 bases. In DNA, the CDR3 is TGCGCCAGCAGCCAAGAGGAGACGGGCTTTGGCACTGAAGCTTTCTTT. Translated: CASSQEETGFGTEAFF.

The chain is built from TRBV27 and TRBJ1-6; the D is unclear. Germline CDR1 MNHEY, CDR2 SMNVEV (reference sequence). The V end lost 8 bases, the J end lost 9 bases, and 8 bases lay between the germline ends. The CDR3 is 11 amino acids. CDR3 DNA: TGTGCCAGCCGACACGGTTCACCCCTCCACTTT. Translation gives CASRHGSPLHF.